A single sample is the source of the 13 T cell receptor beta chains below, sequenced in a study of blood T cells in healthy people across ages. The authors ran a second PCR of about 6 to 11 cycles using a sample-barcoded 5' primer and a J-beta primer mix. Via MiXCR, TCRdb re-called the 5' RACE reads, giving one row per CDR3 protein. Seen here are over 600,000 distinct CDR3 sequences, around 43% observed once, and the top ten hold 25% to 30%. The sequenced sample was blood. Every receptor here comes from an elderly man in good health.

This clonotype showed up just a few times. V usage is TRBV27 and J usage is TRBJ2-3; the D is unclear. From germline, CDR1 is MNHEY and CDR2 SMNVEV (reference sequence). This CDR3 comprises 14 residues. V was clipped by 5 bases and J by 0 bases, with 9 bases between them. The DNA of the CDR3 is TGTGCCAGCAGTCCTTTTATCAGCACAGATACGCAGTATTTT. It yields the protein CASSPFISTDTQYF.

The chain links TRBV7-9 to TRBJ2-3, with 8 bases lining up with TRBD2. Trimming took 5 bases from V and 2 from J; bases not matched to a gene: 9. CDR1 and CDR2 from the germline V gene are SEHNR and FQNEAQ (reference sequence). The CDR3 length is 16 residues. The CDR3 sequence is CASSTLAEYNTDTQYF. The CDR3, as DNA: TGTGCCAGCAGCACACTAGCGGAGTATAACACAGATACGCAGTATTTT.

This clonotype was found once. The chain is built from TRBV28 and TRBJ1-1; D unclear. The CDR3 sequence is 12 residues long. CDR1 MDHEN and CDR2 SYDVKM come from the germline V gene. V was cut by 1 base and J by 11 bases, with 11 bases left in between. The CDR3 region is CASSLLGKRAFF. As DNA, the CDR3 is TGTGCCAGCAGTTTATTGGGGAAGAGGGCTTTCTTT.

J is TRBJ2-7 and V is TRBV5-1, with 9 bases identical to TRBD2. CDR3 length: 16 amino acids. The germline V gene has CDR1 SGHRS and CDR2 YFSETQ. The junction had 11 bases not matched to a gene; V was cut back by 0 bases and J by 7 bases. CDR3 DNA: TGCGCCAGCAGCTTGGTGGTAGCGGGAGATGGTAATGAGCAGTACTTC. Protein product: CASSLVVAGDGNEQYF.

This clonotype turned up a few times. The chain combines TRBV29-1 with TRBJ1-2, with TRBD1 matching 10 bases. Looked up from germline, CDR1 is SQVTM and CDR2 is ANQGSEA. This CDR3 region has 14 residues. J was trimmed by 4 bases and V by 6 bases; bases with no gene match: 8. CDR3 sequence: CSVGTGADSYGYTF. In DNA, the CDR3 is TGCAGCGTAGGGACAGGGGCGGACTCCTATGGCTACACCTTC.

The chain is built from TRBV14 and TRBJ1-2; D perhaps matches TRBD1 (5 bases). The germline gives CDR1 SGHDN, CDR2 FVKESK. The CDR3 runs to 13 residues. The V end was cut by 3 bases, the J end by 7 bases, with 12 bases between. CDR3 residues: CASSHDSPSGYTF. In DNA, the CDR3 is TGTGCCAGCAGCCACGACAGTCCCAGTGGCTACACCTTC.

This clonotype was detected only a few times. The V gene is TRBV2, the J gene TRBJ1-2; D gene uncertain. The V and J ends lost 3 bases and 3 bases respectively, with 8 bases between them. Germline V gene data show CDR1 as SNHLY and CDR2 as FYNNEI. The CDR3 has 13 amino acids. CDR3 loop: CASSDWEDYGYTF. CDR3 DNA sequence: TGTGCCAGCAGTGACTGGGAGGACTATGGCTACACCTTC.

This clonotype was observed a few times. V and J are TRBV7-2 and TRBJ2-7; D not certain. The CDR3 is 14 residues long. CDR1 and CDR2 (germline): SGHTA, FQGNSA. With 5 bases removed from V and 2 bases from J, the gap between germline ends came to 13 bases. DNA of the CDR3: TGTGCCAGCAGCGCCACAGTGGACCCCTACGAGCAGTACTTC. Translating gives CASSATVDPYEQYF.

The chain uses TRBV20-1 and TRBJ2-5; the match to TRBD1 covers 8 bases. The CDR3 length is 15 residues. Germline CDR1 and CDR2: DFQATT and SNEGSKA (reference sequence). V lost 3 bases to trimming and J lost 7 bases; unmatched junction nucleotides: 13. CDR3 protein: CSASQAGTGFGTQYF. CDR3 in DNA: TGCAGTGCTAGTCAGGCCGGGACAGGTTTCGGGACCCAGTACTTC.

The count of this clonotype is one. V gene TRBV28 combines with J gene TRBJ2-1; a possible D gene is TRBD1 (6 bases). From germline, CDR1 is MDHEN and CDR2 SYDVKM. V lost 6 bases and J 0 bases, leaving 12 bases between the germline ends. The CDR3 contains 15 residues. CDR3 bases: TGTGCCAGCAGCCCCGCGGACAGCTCCTACAATGAGCAGTTCTTC. Translated, it gives CASSPADSSYNEQFF.

This clonotype occurred a few times. This rearrangement joins TRBV6-2 or TRBV6-3 to TRBJ1-5; D is ambiguous. The CDR3 sequence is 13 residues long. The germline gives CDR1 MNHEY, CDR2 SVGEGT. V was cut by 5 bases and J by 8 bases, with 13 bases left in between. Written as DNA, the CDR3 is TGTGCCAGCAGTGGACTGAGGGTTAAGCCCCAGCATTTT. Encoded protein: CASSGLRVKPQHF.

The chain uses TRBV6-1 and TRBJ1-6, with TRBD1 as a possible D gene (5 bases). The CDR3 length is 16 residues. Germline CDR1 is MNHNS and CDR2 is SASEGT. The V end lost 8 bases, the J end lost 5 bases, and 19 bases lay between the germline ends. The CDR3 here is CASGVGMGVHNSPLHF. CDR3 bases: TGTGCCAGCGGGGTCGGAATGGGGGTCCATAATTCACCCCTCCACTTT.

This chain links TRBV20-1 with TRBJ2-1, with a weak D call TRBD2 (6 bases). The germline V and J ends were trimmed by 2 bases and 2 bases, with 13 bases remaining between them. Germline V gene sequence: CDR1 DFQATT, CDR2 SNEGSKA (reference sequence). The CDR3 runs to 15 residues. CDR3 nucleotide sequence: TGCAGTGCTAGAAACACTGGCGGGACCTACAATGAGCAGTTCTTC. This codes for CSARNTGGTYNEQFF.